The entry that follows covers one TCR beta chain sequence. Data came from immunoSEQ multiplex PCR; TCRdb stores just in-frame clones and leaves some out. The repertoire holds around 240,000 clones, with around 93% as singletons. This specimen comes from a study of blood T cell repertoires in COVID-19. Background on the study: Sites across the United States, Italy and Spain contributed samples from acute and convalescent COVID-19. Sources were T cells, B-cell-depleted T cells, or PBMCs; the material itself was cDNA or gDNA.

Participants' reported clinical history set cohort assignment. CDR1 is MNHEY, CDR2 SMNVEV, per germline (reference sequence). V was shortened by 6 bases and J by 6 bases, with 12 bases between the two germline ends. The CDR3 totals 12 residues. This clonotype was sampled from a human donor in a cohort exposed to, infected with or recovered from COVID-19 (not recorded which). The donor label of this sample is uncertain. Sequencing was carried out using PBMCs or T cells enriched from blood (not recorded which). The chain is built from TRBV27 and TRBJ2-7, with TRBD1 as a possible D gene (5 bases). CDR3 sequence reads: CASSQPGFEQYF. CDR3 in DNA: TGTGCCAGCAGCCAACCAGGGTTCGAGCAGTACTTC.